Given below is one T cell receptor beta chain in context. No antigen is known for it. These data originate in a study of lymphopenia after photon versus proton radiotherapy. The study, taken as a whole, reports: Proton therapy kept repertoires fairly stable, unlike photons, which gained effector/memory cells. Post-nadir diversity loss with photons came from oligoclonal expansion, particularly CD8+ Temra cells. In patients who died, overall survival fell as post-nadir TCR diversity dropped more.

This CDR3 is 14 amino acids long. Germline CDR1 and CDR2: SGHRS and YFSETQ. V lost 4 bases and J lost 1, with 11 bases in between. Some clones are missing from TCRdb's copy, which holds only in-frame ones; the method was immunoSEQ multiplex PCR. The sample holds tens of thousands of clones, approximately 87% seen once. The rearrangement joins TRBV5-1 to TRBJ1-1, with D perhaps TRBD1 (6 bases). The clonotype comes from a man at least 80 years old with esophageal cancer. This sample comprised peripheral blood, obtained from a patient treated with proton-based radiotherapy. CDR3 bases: TGCGCCAGCAGCCAGGGGACGCAGAACACTGAAGCTTTCTTT. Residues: CASSQGTQNTEAFF. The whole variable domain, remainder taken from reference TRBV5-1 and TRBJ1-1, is KAGVTQTPRYLIKTRGQQVTLSCSPISGHRSVSWYQQTPGQGLQFLFEYFSETQRNKGNFPGRFSGRQFSNSRSEMNVSTLELGDSALYLCASSQGTQNTEAFFGQGTRLTVV.